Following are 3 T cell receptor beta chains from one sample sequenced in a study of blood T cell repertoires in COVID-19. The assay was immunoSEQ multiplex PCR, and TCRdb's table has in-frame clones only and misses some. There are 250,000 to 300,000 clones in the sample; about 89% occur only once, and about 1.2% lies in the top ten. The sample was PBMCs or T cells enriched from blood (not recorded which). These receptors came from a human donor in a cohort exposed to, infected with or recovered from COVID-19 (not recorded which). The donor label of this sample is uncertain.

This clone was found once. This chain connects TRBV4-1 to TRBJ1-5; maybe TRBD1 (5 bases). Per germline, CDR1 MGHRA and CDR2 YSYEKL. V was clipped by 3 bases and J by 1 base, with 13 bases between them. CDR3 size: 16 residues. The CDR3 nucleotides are TGCGCCAGCAGCCAGGAGGGGAGGAGGAGCAATCAGCCCCAGCATTTT. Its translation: CASSQEGRRSNQPQHF.

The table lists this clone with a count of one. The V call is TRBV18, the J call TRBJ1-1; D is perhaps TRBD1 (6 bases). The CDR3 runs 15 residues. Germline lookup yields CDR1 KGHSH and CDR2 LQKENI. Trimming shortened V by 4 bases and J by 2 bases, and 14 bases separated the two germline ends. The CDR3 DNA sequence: TGTGCCAGCTCACGGTTGGACAGTTTAAACACTGAAGCTTTCTTT. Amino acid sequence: CASSRLDSLNTEAFF.

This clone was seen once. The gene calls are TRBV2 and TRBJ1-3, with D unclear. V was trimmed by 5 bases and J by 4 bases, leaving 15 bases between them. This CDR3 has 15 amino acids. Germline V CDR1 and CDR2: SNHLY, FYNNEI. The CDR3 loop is CASSSEVTAGNTIYF. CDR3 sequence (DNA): TGTGCCAGCAGTTCAGAGGTAACGGCCGGAAACACCATATATTTT.